This T cell receptor beta chain came from a study of T cells after posttransplantation cyclophosphamide. The CDR3 runs 17 residues. V trimming: 0 bases; J trimming: 4 bases; junction bases outside the gene matches: 10. The germline V gene encodes CDR1 SGHRS and CDR2 YFSETQ. Profiled with immunoSEQ multiplex PCR; TCRdb holds only in-frame clones, not every one. The table has approximately 50,000 clones, roughly 94% seen once. V is TRBV5-1 and J is TRBJ2-5, with 9 bases matching TRBD2. The specimen sequenced was PBMCs. The TCR comes from a woman aged 30 to 39 in good health and a related stem cell transplant donor. The CDR3 region is CASSLGSSGTKRETQYF. Written as DNA, the CDR3 is TGCGCCAGCAGCTTGGGATCTAGCGGGACAAAGCGAGAGACCCAGTACTTC. Drawing the rest from reference TRBV5-1 and TRBJ2-5, the complete variable domain is KAGVTQTPRYLIKTRGQQVTLSCSPISGHRSVSWYQQTPGQGLQFLFEYFSETQRNKGNFPGRFSGRQFSNSRSEMNVSTLELGDSALYLCASSLGSSGTKRETQYFGPGTRLLVL.